The 4 T cell receptor beta chains in this list originate from one sample, sequenced in a study of blood T cell repertoires in COVID-19. Sequencing was performed with immunoSEQ multiplex PCR; in TCRdb, only in-frame clones are kept and a portion is missing. This sample has under 400,000 clones, with over 85% found just once. Material: peripheral blood. The receptors were gathered from a woman aged 55-70 years with COVID-19, enrolled during active disease.

The chain joins TRBV11-3 to TRBJ1-5, with TRBD1 identical over 12 bases. Germline CDR1 and CDR2: SGHNT and YENEEA. J gave up 8 bases and V 1 base, and 12 bases lay outside the gene matches. The length of the CDR3 is 18 residues. DNA of the CDR3: TGTGCCAGCAGCTTAGGGGACAGGGGGCCACGGTGGGGAAAGCCCCAGCATTTT. Residues: CASSLGDRGPRWGKPQHF. Full variable domain (remainder filled in from reference TRBV11-3 and TRBJ1-5): EAGVVQSPRYKIIEKKQPVAFWCNPISGHNTLYWYLQNLGQGPELLIRYENEEAVDDSQLPKDRFSAERLKGVDSTLKIQPAELGDSAVYLCASSLGDRGPRWGKPQHFGDGTRLSIL.

This chain connects TRBV11-2 to TRBJ2-1; tentative D call: TRBD2 (6 bases). Germline assignment: CDR1 SGHAT and CDR2 FQNNGV. The CDR3 consists of 16 residues. V was clipped by 3 bases and J by 0 bases, with 12 bases between them. The CDR3 loop is CASSFLAGNSYNEQFF. The CDR3 nucleotides read TGTGCCAGCAGCTTCCTCGCGGGGAACTCCTACAATGAGCAGTTCTTC.

The gene calls are TRBV4-2 and TRBJ1-1; the D gene is possibly TRBD1 (6 bases). The CDR3 is 17 residues long. V was clipped by 1 base and J by 1 base, with 16 bases between them. CDR1 is LGHNA and CDR2 is YNFKEQ in the germline V gene. CDR3 sequence (DNA): TGTGCCAGCAGCCAAGCGTGGGCAGGGGCAACGAACACTGAAGCTTTCTTT. This encodes CASSQAWAGATNTEAFF.

The chain couples TRBV12-3 or TRBV12-4 to TRBJ2-3; D not resolved. The V gene lost 3 bases and the J gene lost 0 bases, with 4 bases spanning the gap. The CDR3 has 13 amino acids. CDR3 sequence: CASSFGSTDTQYF. CDR3 nucleotide sequence: TGTGCCAGCAGTTTCGGTAGCACAGATACGCAGTATTTT.